One sample yielded the 3 T cell receptor beta chains listed below, sequenced in a study of T cell repertoires in ileal Crohn's disease. TCRdb's table, derived via immunoSEQ multiplex PCR, lists solely in-frame clones and lacks some. The table includes about 8,200 clones, roughly 80% detected once. The sample consisted of ileal tissue. These receptors all stem from an adult with Crohn's disease.

The V and J genes are TRBV9 and TRBJ1-6, with 7 bases aligning to TRBD1. The junction had 7 bases not matched to a gene; V was cut back by 4 bases and J by 6 bases. The CDR3 is 15 residues long. Germline CDR1 and CDR2: SGDLS and YYNGEE. In DNA, the CDR3 is TGTGCCAGCAGCCCAGGGGACAGCGTTAATTCACCCCTCCACTTT. As protein: CASSPGDSVNSPLHF.

The gene calls are TRBV11-2 and TRBJ1-1, with 7 bases identical to TRBD1. CDR3 size: 15 residues. J gave up 1 base and V 1 base, and 3 bases lay outside the gene matches. Germline V gene data show CDR1 as SGHAT and CDR2 as FQNNGV. CDR3 in amino acids: CASSLVQGKNTEAFF. CDR3 nucleotide sequence: TGTGCCAGCAGCTTAGTACAGGGGAAGAACACTGAAGCTTTCTTT.

The V call is TRBV5-1, the J call TRBJ2-5, with 8 nucleotides matching TRBD2. Germline V gene sequence: CDR1 SGHRS, CDR2 YFSETQ. The CDR3 totals 16 residues. V was clipped by 2 bases and J by 4 bases; unmatched bases: 10. The CDR3, as DNA: TGCGCCAGCAGCTTCGTTTTAGCGGGACCCGCAGAGACCCAGTACTTC. Translation gives CASSFVLAGPAETQYF.